These 29 T cell receptor beta chains came from one sample sequenced in a study of CXCR3-negative and CXCR3-positive naive CD8 T cells. The authors prepared UMI-labeled TRB cDNA libraries by 5' RACE. TCRdb re-called the 5' RACE reads and shows each CDR3 protein once, DNA omitted. The clone table shows about 110,000 distinct CDR3 sequences, with the ten largest holding approximately 0.38%. These receptors' targets are unknown. Whole-study findings and limits: Against CXCR3-negative naive cells, CXCR3-positive naive cells showed more hydrophobic TRB CDR3s.

Material for sequencing was naive CXCR3+ CD8+ T cells from blood. Subset: CD45RO-CCR7+CD27+CD95- naive CD8+ T cells expressing CXCR3 (TNR3+). The source is a human donor in good health. Some clones in this sample may be carry-over from other donors' samples.

V is TRBV27 and J is TRBJ1-1; TCRdb gives TRBD1 as the D gene, but with no DNA this cannot be confirmed. In germline, CDR1 is MNHEY, CDR2 SMNVEV (reference sequence). CDR3 length: 15 amino acids. CDR3 region: CASGSLVRVNTEAFF.

V and J are TRBV15 and TRBJ2-2. CDR3 length equals 14 residues. Germline V lookup: CDR1 LNHNV, CDR2 YYDKDF (reference sequence). CDR3 residues: CATSRLQNTGELFF. The variable domain in full, with the rest retrieved from reference TRBV15 and TRBJ2-2, is DAMVIQNPRYQVTQFGKPVTLSCSQTLNHNVMYWYQQKSSQAPKLLFHYYDKDFNNEADTPDNFQSRRPNTSFCFLDIRSPGLGDTAMYLCATSRLQNTGELFFGEGSRLTVL.

The chain has TRBV14 and TRBJ2-7; the TCRdb D gene call, TRBD1, has no DNA to confirm it. The CDR3 runs 14 residues. Germline V gene lookup returns CDR1 SGHDN and CDR2 FVKESK. CDR3 sequence: CASSGGFQGAEQYF.

V gene TRBV6-6 combines with J gene TRBJ2-2; the TRBD1 assignment by TCRdb is unverifiable without DNA. This CDR3 comprises 18 residues. Germline CDR1 reads MNHNY; CDR2 reads SVGAGI (reference sequence). CDR3 in amino acids: CASSYAPPAPTNTGELFF.

The chain combines TRBV12-3 or TRBV12-4 with TRBJ2-5; TCRdb calls TRBD1, which cannot be checked without DNA. The length of the CDR3 is 12 residues. CDR3 region: CASSKDTVDQYF.

The rearrangement uses TRBV9 and TRBJ1-5; TCRdb returns TRBD1, unconfirmable since there is no DNA. Germline values: CDR1 SGDLS, CDR2 YYNGEE. CDR3 length equals 14 residues. The chain's CDR3 is CASSPGGDNQPQHF. The full variable domain, in which reference TRBV9 and TRBJ1-5 provide the parts outside the CDR3, is DSGVTQTPKHLITATGQRVTLRCSPRSGDLSVYWYQQSLDQGLQFLIQYYNGEERAKGNILERFSAQQFPDLHSELNLSSLELGDSALYFCASSPGGDNQPQHFGDGTRLSIL.

This rearrangement joins TRBV12-3 or TRBV12-4 to TRBJ1-2; TCRdb indicates TRBD1, and absent DNA this call remains unverified. This CDR3 spans 14 amino acids. CDR3 amino acids: CASTSGTVHYGYTF.

This rearrangement joins TRBV7-9 to TRBJ1-3. The CDR3 extends over 15 amino acids. Per germline, CDR1 SEHNR and CDR2 FQNEAQ (reference sequence). CDR3 sequence reads: CASSLEVDSGNTIYF.

The gene calls are TRBV29-1 and TRBJ1-2. Germline CDR1 SQVTM, CDR2 ANQGSEA. CDR3 length equals 15 residues. Here the CDR3 reads CSVEERASAFYGYTF.

The chain recombines TRBV28 with TRBJ2-3; TCRdb names TRBD2, which stays unverified in the absence of DNA. CDR1 is MDHEN and CDR2 is SYDVKM in the germline V gene. The CDR3 consists of 20 residues. The CDR3 region is CASSSSRLAARGTSTDTQYF.

CDR3 in amino acids: CSVPGPIGGYTF. V usage is TRBV29-1 and J usage is TRBJ1-2. The CDR3 spans 12 residues. In germline, CDR1 is SQVTM, CDR2 ANQGSEA.

The V call is TRBV29-1, the J call TRBJ2-3; TCRdb names TRBD2, which stays unverified in the absence of DNA. The CDR3 contains 16 residues. CDR1 is SQVTM, CDR2 ANQGSEA, per germline. CDR3 region: CSVDSSAGGSADTQYF.

This CDR3 reads CSVEVLNEQFF. The chain has TRBV29-1 and TRBJ2-1. There are 11 residues in the CDR3. Germline V gives CDR1 SQVTM, CDR2 ANQGSEA.

The chain uses TRBV15 and TRBJ2-7; TCRdb reports TRBD1, a call that lacks DNA to check it against. CDR1 and CDR2 (germline): LNHNV, YYDKDF (reference sequence). The CDR3 sequence is 14 residues long. CDR3 sequence reads: CATSRGHGQDEQYF.

The chain uses TRBV7-9 and TRBJ1-1; TCRdb calls TRBD1, which cannot be checked without DNA. CDR3 length: 14 residues. Germline V gene lookup returns CDR1 SEHNR and CDR2 FQNEAQ (reference sequence). Here the CDR3 reads CASSLDPGDTEAFF.

The chain carries TRBV7-9 and TRBJ2-1. The CDR3 is 13 residues long. Germline CDR1 reads SEHNR; CDR2 reads FQNEAQ (reference sequence). CDR3 amino acids: CASSSDLGYEQFF.

V is TRBV19 and J is TRBJ2-7. This CDR3 region has 15 residues. Germline-derived CDR1 and CDR2 are LNHDA and SQIVND (reference sequence). The CDR3 sequence: CASSIGQAFSYEQYF.

The chain employs TRBV28 and TRBJ2-3. CDR3 length: 15 residues. Germline V gives CDR1 MDHEN, CDR2 SYDVKM. The CDR3 region is CASSFLVEEVDTQYF.

The V and J genes are TRBV12-3 or TRBV12-4 and TRBJ2-1; no DNA is available, so the TRBD2 call from TCRdb remains unchecked. There are 12 residues in the CDR3. The CDR3 protein is CASSGPAGEQFF.

The chain recombines TRBV12-3 or TRBV12-4 with TRBJ2-3; absent DNA, TCRdb's TRBD1 call cannot be checked. The CDR3 length is 15 residues. CDR3 sequence reads: CATQRGQGAGDTQYF.

V and J are TRBV10-3 and TRBJ2-7; TCRdb returns TRBD1, unconfirmable since there is no DNA. The CDR3 loop spans 13 amino acids. CDR1 is ENHRY, CDR2 SYGVKD, per germline. CDR3 sequence reads: CAISRDSSYEQYF.

The rearrangement links TRBV29-1 to TRBJ2-7; the TCRdb call, TRBD1, lacks DNA for checking. This CDR3 has 14 amino acids. The germline V gene has CDR1 SQVTM and CDR2 ANQGSEA. The CDR3 sequence is CSVAGTGDSYEQYF.

CDR3 in amino acids: CASSQDPGGKTQYF. The gene calls are TRBV14 and TRBJ2-5; TCRdb indicates TRBD2, and absent DNA this call remains unverified. The CDR3 totals 14 residues. Germline values: CDR1 SGHDN, CDR2 FVKESK.

J is TRBJ1-5 and V is TRBV2; TCRdb's D call of TRBD1 is untestable without DNA. CDR1 is SNHLY, CDR2 FYNNEI, per germline. The CDR3 runs 15 residues. This chain's CDR3 is CASSYGQGVNQPQHF.

The chain employs TRBV5-1 and TRBJ2-7; the D call of TRBD2 rests on TCRdb alone, since no DNA is present to check it. This CDR3 has 14 amino acids. Germline CDR1 is SGHRS and CDR2 is YFSETQ. CDR3 region: CASSLGSGSYEQYF.

The chain links TRBV7-9 to TRBJ2-1. The germline gives CDR1 SEHNR, CDR2 FQNEAQ (reference sequence). This CDR3 is 12 amino acids long. The CDR3 region is CASSITWDEQFF.

The chain combines TRBV28 with TRBJ2-1; TCRdb's D gene call, TRBD1, goes unchecked for lack of DNA. CDR1 and CDR2 from the germline V gene are MDHEN and SYDVKM. This CDR3 comprises 15 residues. The CDR3 loop is CASSFPRTGHLGQFF.

The J gene is TRBJ1-1, the V gene TRBV29-1. The CDR3 totals 12 residues. Germline values: CDR1 SQVTM, CDR2 ANQGSEA. The CDR3 sequence: CSVSPANTEAFF.

The chain combines TRBV29-1 with TRBJ2-5; TCRdb gives TRBD2 as the D gene, but with no DNA this cannot be confirmed. The CDR3 consists of 14 residues. Germline V lookup: CDR1 SQVTM, CDR2 ANQGSEA. The CDR3 sequence is CSVILAGFGETQYF.